Below are 13 T cell receptor beta chains sequenced from a single sample in a study of CD8+CD57+ T cells in acquired aplastic anemia. The authors sequenced patients whose flow cytometry had shown CD8+CD57+ cell expansion. Genomic DNA constituted the template upon which TCR beta VDJ and CDR3 profiling was performed. One entry per CDR3 protein, called by TCRdb with MiXCR from the reads. Of approximately 470,000 distinct CDR3 sequences listed, around a third were seen once; the top ten hold about 0.8%. Sequenced: sorted CD4+, CD8+, or CD8+CD57+ T cells (not recorded which) from PBMCs. The receptors derive from a human donor with aplastic anemia.

The chain is built from TRBV15 and TRBJ2-5; either TRBD1 or TRBD2 may fit D (6 bases each). Germline V gives CDR1 LNHNV, CDR2 YYDKDF (reference sequence). This CDR3 has 15 amino acids. V was trimmed by 5 bases and J by 2 bases, leaving 15 bases between them. The CDR3 loop is CATSADTGRQETQYF. The DNA of the CDR3 is TGTGCCACCAGCGCGGATACAGGGAGGCAAGAGACCCAGTACTTC.

The table lists this clonotype with many counts. V is TRBV10-2 and J is TRBJ1-1; 7 bases align to TRBD1. J was trimmed by 5 bases and V by 6 bases; bases with no gene match: 6. The CDR3 is 13 amino acids. From germline, CDR1 is WSHSY and CDR2 SAAADI. The CDR3 bases are TGCGCCAGCAGACTAGACAGGGAGACTGAAGCTTTCTTT. Translating it yields CASRLDRETEAFF.

This clonotype was recorded many times. This chain links TRBV29-1 with TRBJ2-7; D unresolved. The ends were cut back, 5 bases at V and 5 bases at J, with 10 bases in the middle. The CDR3 runs to 11 residues. Germline loops: CDR1 SQVTM, CDR2 ANQGSEA. The CDR3: CSVHSGDEQYF. CDR3 in DNA: TGCAGCGTTCACTCCGGCGACGAGCAGTACTTC.

A remark on this clonotype: At one boundary the junction diverges from the germline segment, which might be a read error. This chain connects TRBV10-3 to TRBJ1-2; D is ambiguous. CDR1 is ENHRY and CDR2 is SYGVKD in the germline V gene. The CDR3 length is 13 residues. The chain's CDR3 is CASSFSRNYVYTF. CDR3 bases: TGTGCCAGCAGTTTTTCGAGGAACTATGTCTACACCTTC.

The genes are TRBV19 and TRBJ2-2; TRBD1 matches at 7 bases. This CDR3 comprises 15 residues. V lost 0 bases and J lost 3; bases outside the gene matches: 1. Germline loops: CDR1 LNHDA, CDR2 SQIVND (reference sequence). DNA for the CDR3: TGTGCCAGTAGTATAGAGACAGGGTACACCGGGGAGCTGTTTTTT. Its protein product is CASSIETGYTGELFF.

The V call is TRBV2, the J call TRBJ2-5; D unclear. Trimming removed 2 bases at V and 10 bases at J, with 2 bases between. The CDR3 totals 9 residues. In germline, CDR1 is SNHLY, CDR2 FYNNEI. The CDR3 DNA sequence: TGTGCCAGCAGTGAACGCCAGTACTTC. Its protein product is CASSERQYF.

This clonotype was detected a few times. This chain links TRBV6-1 with TRBJ2-7, with 7 bases lining up with TRBD1. This CDR3 spans 15 amino acids. Looked up from germline, CDR1 is MNHNS and CDR2 is SASEGT. V was pared by 8 bases and J by 2 bases, with 12 bases of the junction left unmatched. As DNA, the CDR3 is TGTGCCAGCGGTGCCGAACGAGGGGGCCCCTACGAGCAGTACTTC. This encodes CASGAERGGPYEQYF.

This clonotype has at least ten counts. The chain recombines TRBV9 with TRBJ1-2; tentatively, D is TRBD1 (6 bases). Per germline, CDR1 SGDLS and CDR2 YYNGEE. This CDR3 contains 15 residues. V was trimmed by 4 bases and J by 6 bases, leaving 19 bases between them. The CDR3 sequence: CASSSRGGTSNGYTF. The CDR3 DNA is TGTGCCAGCAGCTCTCGAGGGGGGACATCGAATGGCTACACCTTC.

This clonotype appeared a few times. This chain links TRBV5-4 with TRBJ1-1, with D possibly matching TRBD1 (5 bases). Germline assignment: CDR1 SGHNT and CDR2 YYREEE (reference sequence). CDR3 length: 15 amino acids. Trimming took 0 bases from V and 0 from J, leaving 9 bases between them. CDR3 DNA: TGTGCCAGCAGCTTGGTGGGCAGGGTGAACACTGAAGCTTTCTTT. Encoded protein: CASSLVGRVNTEAFF.

The chain uses TRBV2 and TRBJ2-2, with 12 bases aligning to TRBD2. The CDR3 is 15 amino acids. V shed 6 bases, J shed 6 bases, and the junction held 5 bases outside the gene matches. Germline V gives CDR1 SNHLY, CDR2 FYNNEI. CDR3 nucleotides: TGTGCCAGCAGACGGACTAGCGGGACTGCCGGGGAGCTGTTTTTT. Translated: CASRRTSGTAGELFF.

This clonotype was counted many times. The chain is built from TRBV6-5 and TRBJ2-7; maybe TRBD1 (6 bases). This CDR3 is built from 13 residues. CDR1 and CDR2 from the germline V gene are MNHEY and SVGAGI. Trimming stripped 2 bases from V and 4 bases from J, with 9 bases between. The CDR3, as DNA: TGTGCCAGCAGTTACGTTGGACAGTACGAGCAGTACTTC. Translated, it gives CASSYVGQYEQYF.

This clonotype came up many times. This sequence joins TRBV19 and TRBJ1-1; D may be TRBD1 (5 bases). Germline-derived CDR1 and CDR2 are LNHDA and SQIVND (reference sequence). V lost 11 bases and J lost 4, with 11 bases in between. This CDR3 comprises 11 residues. CDR3 loop: CAARQFTEAFF. CDR3 DNA sequence: TGTGCCGCGAGACAGTTCACTGAAGCTTTCTTT.

On this clonotype itself: In this CDR3 the conserved last residue, phenylalanine or tryptophan, is missing, so a read error is likely. The chain links TRBV14 to TRBJ2-7, with TRBD1 matching 9 bases. The CDR3 extends over 15 amino acids. V lost 2 bases to trimming and J lost 7 bases; unmatched junction nucleotides: 9. CDR1 and CDR2 from the germline V gene are SGHDN and FVKESK. CDR3 loop: CASSQRTGAVSEQYL. The CDR3 DNA reads TGTGCCAGCAGCCAACGGACAGGGGCGGTCTCTGAGCAGTACCTC.